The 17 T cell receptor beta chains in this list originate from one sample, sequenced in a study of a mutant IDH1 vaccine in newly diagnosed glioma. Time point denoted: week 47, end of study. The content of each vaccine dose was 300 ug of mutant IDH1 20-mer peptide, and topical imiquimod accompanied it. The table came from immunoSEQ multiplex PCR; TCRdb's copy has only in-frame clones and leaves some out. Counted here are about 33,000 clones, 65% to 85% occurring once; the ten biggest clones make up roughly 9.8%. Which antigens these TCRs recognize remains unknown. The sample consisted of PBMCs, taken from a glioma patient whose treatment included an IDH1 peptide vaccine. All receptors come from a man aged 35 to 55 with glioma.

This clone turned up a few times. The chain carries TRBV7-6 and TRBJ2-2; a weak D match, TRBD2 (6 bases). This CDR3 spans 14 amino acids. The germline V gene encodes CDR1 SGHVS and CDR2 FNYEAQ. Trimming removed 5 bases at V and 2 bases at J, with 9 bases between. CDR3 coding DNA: TGTGCCAGCAGCAGGGACTTCAACACCGGGGAGCTGTTTTTT. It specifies CASSRDFNTGELFF.

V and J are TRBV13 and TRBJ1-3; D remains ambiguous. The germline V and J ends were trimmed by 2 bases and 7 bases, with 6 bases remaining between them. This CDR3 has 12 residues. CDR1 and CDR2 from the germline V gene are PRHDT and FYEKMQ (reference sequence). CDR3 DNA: TGTGCCAGCAGCTTAAGGGAGAACACCATATATTTT. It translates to CASSLRENTIYF. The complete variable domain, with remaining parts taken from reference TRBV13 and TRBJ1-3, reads AAGVIQSPRHLIKEKRETATLKCYPIPRHDTVYWYQQGPGQDPQFLISFYEKMQSDKGSIPDRFSAQQFSDYHSELNMSSLELGDSALYFCASSLRENTIYFGEGSWLTVV.

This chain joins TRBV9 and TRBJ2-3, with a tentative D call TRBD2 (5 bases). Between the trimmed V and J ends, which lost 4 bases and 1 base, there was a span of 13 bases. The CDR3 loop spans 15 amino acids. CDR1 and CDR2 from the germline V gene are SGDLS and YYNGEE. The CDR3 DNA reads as TGTGCCAGCAGCCCCGAGGGCTTCCGCACAGATACGCAGTATTTT. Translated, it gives CASSPEGFRTDTQYF.

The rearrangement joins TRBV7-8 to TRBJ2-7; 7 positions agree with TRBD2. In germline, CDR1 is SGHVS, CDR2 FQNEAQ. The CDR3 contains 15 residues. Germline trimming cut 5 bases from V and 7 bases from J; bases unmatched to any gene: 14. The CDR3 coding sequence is TGTGCCAGCAGCGAGAGGGCCCCTTGGGAGGGGGAGCAGTACGTC. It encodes CASSERAPWEGEQYV.

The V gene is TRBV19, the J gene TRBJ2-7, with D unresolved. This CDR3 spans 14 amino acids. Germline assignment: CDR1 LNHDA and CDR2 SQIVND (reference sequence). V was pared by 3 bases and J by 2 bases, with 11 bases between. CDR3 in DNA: TGTGCCAGTAGTATTGGTCAGGAAACCTACGAGCAGTACTTC. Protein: CASSIGQETYEQYF.

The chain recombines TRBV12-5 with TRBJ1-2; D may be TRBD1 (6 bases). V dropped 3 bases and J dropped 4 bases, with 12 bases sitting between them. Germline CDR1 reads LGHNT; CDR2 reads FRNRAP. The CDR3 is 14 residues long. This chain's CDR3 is CASGLQGPSYGYTF. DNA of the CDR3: TGTGCTAGTGGTTTACAGGGCCCAAGCTATGGCTACACCTTC. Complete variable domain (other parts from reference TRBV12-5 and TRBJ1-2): DARVTQTPRHKVTEMGQEVTMRCQPILGHNTVFWYRQTMMQGLELLAYFRNRAPLDDSGMPKDRFSAEMPDATLATLKIQPSEPRDSAVYFCASGLQGPSYGYTFGSGTRLTVV.

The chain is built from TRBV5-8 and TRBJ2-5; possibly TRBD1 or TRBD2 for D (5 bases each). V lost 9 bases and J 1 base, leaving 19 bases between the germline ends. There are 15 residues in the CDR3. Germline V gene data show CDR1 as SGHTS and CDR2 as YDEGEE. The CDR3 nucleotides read TGTGCCACCAACACCGCCGGGACCTTCCAAGAGACCCAGTACTTC. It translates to CATNTAGTFQETQYF.

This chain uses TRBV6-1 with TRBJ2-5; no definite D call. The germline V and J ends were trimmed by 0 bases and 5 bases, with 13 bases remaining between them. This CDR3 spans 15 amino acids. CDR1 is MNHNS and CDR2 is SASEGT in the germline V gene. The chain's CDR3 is CASSEASTTGETQYF. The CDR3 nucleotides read TGTGCCAGCAGTGAAGCGTCGACGACCGGTGAGACCCAGTACTTC.

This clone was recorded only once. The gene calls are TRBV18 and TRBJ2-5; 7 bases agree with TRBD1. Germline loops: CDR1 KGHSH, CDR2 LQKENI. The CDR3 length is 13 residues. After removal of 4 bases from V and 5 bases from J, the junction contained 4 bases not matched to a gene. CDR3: CASSLDRAETQYF. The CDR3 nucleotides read TGTGCCAGCTCACTTGACAGGGCTGAGACCCAGTACTTC.

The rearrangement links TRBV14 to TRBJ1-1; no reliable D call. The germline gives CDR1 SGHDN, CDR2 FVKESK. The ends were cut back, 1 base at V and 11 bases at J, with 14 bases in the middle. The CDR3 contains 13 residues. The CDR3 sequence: CASSQGGPLRAFF. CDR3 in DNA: TGTGCCAGCAGCCAAGGGGGTCCCCTGAGGGCTTTCTTT.

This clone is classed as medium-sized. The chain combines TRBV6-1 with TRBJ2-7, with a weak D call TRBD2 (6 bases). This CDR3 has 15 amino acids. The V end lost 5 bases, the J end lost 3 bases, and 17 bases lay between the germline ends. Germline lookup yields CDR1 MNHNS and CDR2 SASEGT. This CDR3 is CASSLDRVGLYEQYF. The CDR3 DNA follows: TGTGCCAGCAGTCTCGACAGAGTGGGACTCTACGAGCAGTACTTC.

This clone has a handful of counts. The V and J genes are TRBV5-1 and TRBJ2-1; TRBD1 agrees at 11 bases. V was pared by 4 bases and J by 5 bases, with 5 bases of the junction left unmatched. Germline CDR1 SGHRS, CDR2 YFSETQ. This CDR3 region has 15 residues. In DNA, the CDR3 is TGCGCCAGCAGCCCGGGACAGGGGGACCACAATGAGCAGTTCTTC. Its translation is CASSPGQGDHNEQFF.

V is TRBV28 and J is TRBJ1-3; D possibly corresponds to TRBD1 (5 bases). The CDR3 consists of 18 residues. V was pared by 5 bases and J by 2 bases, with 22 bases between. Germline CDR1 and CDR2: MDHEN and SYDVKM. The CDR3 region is CASSPHTPRTMAGNTIYF. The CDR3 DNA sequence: TGTGCCAGCAGTCCCCATACCCCAAGGACAATGGCTGGAAACACCATATATTTT.

The CDR3 DNA follows: TGTGCCAGCAGTTCCCGGACTAGCGGGAGCACAGATACGCAGTATTTT. Its protein product is CASSSRTSGSTDTQYF. The chain links TRBV6-5 to TRBJ2-3; 11 bases are shared with TRBD2. The CDR3 contains 16 residues. Germline V gene data show CDR1 as MNHEY and CDR2 as SVGAGI. V trimming: 4 bases; J trimming: 0 bases; junction bases outside the gene matches: 3.

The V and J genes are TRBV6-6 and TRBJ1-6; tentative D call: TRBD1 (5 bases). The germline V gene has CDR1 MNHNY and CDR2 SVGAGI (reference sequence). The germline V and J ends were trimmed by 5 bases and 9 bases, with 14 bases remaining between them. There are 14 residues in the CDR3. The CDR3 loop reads CASSKGQTGSPLHF. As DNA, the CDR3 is TGTGCCAGCAGTAAGGGGCAAACAGGTTCACCCCTCCACTTT.

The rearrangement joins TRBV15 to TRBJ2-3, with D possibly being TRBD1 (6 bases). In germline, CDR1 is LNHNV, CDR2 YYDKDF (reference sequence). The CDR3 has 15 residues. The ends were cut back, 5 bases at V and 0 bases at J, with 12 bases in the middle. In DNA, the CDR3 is TGTGCCACCAGCGGACAGAGGGCTAGCACAGATACGCAGTATTTT. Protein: CATSGQRASTDTQYF.

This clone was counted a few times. CDR3 protein: CASSFTGQLGSGNTIYF. The CDR3 nucleotides read TGTGCCAGCAGCTTTACGGGACAACTAGGATCTGGAAACACCATATATTTT. The chain couples TRBV7-2 to TRBJ1-3; D is possibly TRBD1 (6 bases). CDR1 is SGHTA and CDR2 is FQGNSA in the germline V gene. CDR3 length equals 17 residues. Deletions cut 3 bases from V and 1 base from J, with 16 bases between.